This TCR beta chain was identified during a study of blood T cells in healthy people across ages. Study-wide points: The study found more naive CD4+ cells and higher diversity in long-lived than aged donors.

To note about this clonotype: Its antigen is currently unknown.

This CDR3 contains 16 residues. V trimming: 1 base; J trimming: 7 bases; junction bases outside the gene matches: 11. Germline-derived CDR1 and CDR2 are SEHNR and FQNEAQ (reference sequence). Together with a sample-barcoded 5' primer, a J-beta primer mix was included in a second PCR lasting about 6 to 11 cycles. Samples each returned at least 2.5 million CDR3-containing paired-end reads. TCRdb recomputed calls from the 5' RACE reads with MiXCR, one row per CDR3 protein. The repertoire has around 650,000 distinct CDR3 sequences, roughly 41% of them found once; the top ten carry 30%. Every sample had a minimum of 7 million PBMCs isolated.

This clonotype was obtained from a man older than 75 in good health. The sample comprised blood. This chain connects TRBV7-9 to TRBJ2-7, with 9 bases identical to TRBD2. The CDR3 DNA reads as TGTGCCAGCAGCTTAGGTAGCGGGAGCGGAGACAATGAGCAGTACTTC. Its translation is CASSLGSGSGDNEQYF.